Each of the 9 T cell receptor beta chains below was sequenced from the same sample in a study of blood T cell repertoires in COVID-19 (dated by TCRdb to between 2020 and 2021). The receptor library was made with the immunoSEQ multiplex PCR assay. The immuneACCESS repertoire file appears here via TCRdb, limited to in-frame rearrangements. These files lack a portion of the clones; in checked studies, under half of the deficit traces to unresolved V genes, and the cause of the others is not known. For this sample there are about 110,000 clones; 87% appear just once. The leading ten clones occupy 4.8% of the sample. The sample consisted of peripheral blood. Receptors originate from a human donor in a cohort sampled during active COVID-19.

This clone was counted once. The chain couples TRBV6-5 to TRBJ1-1; no clear D gene. Germline V gives CDR1 MNHEY, CDR2 SVGAGI. The length of the CDR3 is 14 residues. The V end was cut by 6 bases, the J end by 5 bases, with 16 bases between. CDR3 region: CASRGSTGGTEAFF. The DNA for the CDR3 is TGTGCCAGCAGGGGGAGCACGGGAGGAACTGAAGCTTTCTTT.

The rearrangement joins TRBV4-3 to TRBJ1-3, with D uncertain. Trimming removed 0 bases at V and 0 bases at J, with 15 bases between. The CDR3 is 18 residues long. From germline, CDR1 is LGHNA and CDR2 YSLEER. The CDR3 loop is CASSQEGSGLFSGNTIYF. CDR3 sequence (DNA): TGCGCCAGCAGCCAAGAAGGATCGGGGTTATTCTCTGGAAACACCATATATTTT.

The chain employs TRBV2 and TRBJ1-6; 9 bases are a match to TRBD1. Germline loops: CDR1 SNHLY, CDR2 FYNNEI. The CDR3 is made up of 16 amino acids. J lost 4 bases, V lost 6 bases, and 7 bases had no gene match. The CDR3 DNA sequence: TGTGCCAGCAGCGAACAGGGGGCGCGTTATAATTCACCCCTCCACTTT. It translates to CASSEQGARYNSPLHF.

The CDR3 sequence: CASSYRGQVVVYNEQFF. The DNA for the CDR3 is TGCGCCAGCAGCTACAGAGGACAGGTTGTGGTCTACAATGAGCAGTTCTTC. This chain connects TRBV5-1 to TRBJ2-1, with TRBD1 matching 7 bases. This CDR3 is 17 amino acids long. Germline V lookup: CDR1 SGHRS, CDR2 YFSETQ. The V gene end was trimmed by 3 bases and the J gene end by 3 bases; junction bases not matched to a gene: 12. The complete variable domain, with remaining parts taken from reference TRBV5-1 and TRBJ2-1, reads KAGVTQTPRYLIKTRGQQVTLSCSPISGHRSVSWYQQTPGQGLQFLFEYFSETQRNKGNFPGRFSGRQFSNSRSEMNVSTLELGDSALYLCASSYRGQVVVYNEQFFGPGTRLTVL.

The V call is TRBV19, the J call TRBJ1-6, with 9 bases aligning to TRBD1. CDR1 LNHDA and CDR2 SQIVND come from the germline V gene (reference sequence). CDR3 length equals 14 residues. J gave up 7 bases and V 7 bases, and 5 bases lay outside the gene matches. The CDR3 protein is CASTQGAKNSPLHF. The CDR3 region has the DNA TGTGCCAGTACACAGGGGGCCAAAAATTCACCCCTCCACTTT.

V is TRBV10-1 and J is TRBJ1-6, with 8 bases lining up with TRBD1. From germline, CDR1 is WNHNN and CDR2 SYGVQD (reference sequence). CDR3 length: 16 residues. Losses at the gene ends were 3 bases for V and 7 bases for J; bases not matched to a gene: 8. CDR3 nucleotide sequence: TGCGCCAGCAGTGAAGTTACAGGGGGACGGAATTCACCCCTCCACTTT. Translation: CASSEVTGGRNSPLHF.

The chain is built from TRBV5-6 and TRBJ2-3, with a weak D call TRBD1 (6 bases). Germline CDR1 SGHDT, CDR2 YYEEEE. The ends were cut back, 4 bases at V and 7 bases at J, with 16 bases in the middle. The length of the CDR3 is 14 residues. The CDR3 is CASSAISRGHTQYF. The CDR3 nucleotides read TGTGCCAGCAGCGCTATATCCAGGGGACATACGCAGTATTTT.

V is TRBV2 and J is TRBJ1-6; D is perhaps TRBD1 (6 bases). The CDR3 runs 13 residues. Per the germline V gene, CDR1 is SNHLY and CDR2 is FYNNEI. V was clipped by 5 bases and J by 7 bases, with 9 bases between them. CDR3: CASSLRGNSPLHF. The CDR3 region has the DNA TGTGCCAGCAGTTTAAGGGGGAATTCACCCCTCCACTTT.

This chain connects TRBV18 to TRBJ1-1; 7 bases are a match to TRBD1. The CDR3 is made up of 15 amino acids. CDR1 is KGHSH, CDR2 LQKENI, per germline. Losses at the gene ends were 3 bases for V and 0 bases for J; bases not matched to a gene: 4. The CDR3: CASSPRTGMNTEAFF. CDR3 sequence (DNA): TGTGCCAGCTCACCGCGGACAGGCATGAACACTGAAGCTTTCTTT.